The TCR beta chain described here comes from a study of OX40 agonist ivuxolimab in advanced cancers. Study as a whole: Three patients had partial responses: one hepatocellular carcinoma, two cutaneous melanoma.

Germline-derived CDR1 and CDR2 are SGHAT and FQDESV (reference sequence). The CDR3 is 17 amino acids in total, end residues counted. Some clones are missing from TCRdb's copy, which holds only in-frame ones; the method was immunoSEQ multiplex PCR. The sample carries about 48,000 clones, less than 85% recorded once. Points on this clone: The DNA is omitted, as the CDR3 cannot be located on it reliably, and the CDR3 follows TCRdb's listing.

This specimen was CD4+ or CD8+ T cells sorted from blood, taken in a trial of the OX40 agonist ivuxolimab. This chain links TRBV11-1 with TRBJ2-4; the D call of TRBD1 is as the table states it, not checked on the DNA. This sequence was found in an adult with an advanced solid tumor such as melanoma, head and neck, liver or kidney cancer. Here the CDR3 reads CASSFGPGQGAKNIQYF.